This TCR beta chain was sequenced in a study of blood T cells in healthy people across ages. The germline CDR1 and CDR2 sequences are LGHNA and YNFKEQ. Deletions cut 4 bases from V and 0 bases from J, with 22 bases between. There are 19 residues in the CDR3. A second about 6 to 12 cycle PCR used barcoded and J-beta primers. TCRdb ran MiXCR on the 5' RACE reads and lists one entry per CDR3 protein. In the table there are around 650,000 distinct CDR3 sequences, roughly 41% of which are singletons. The amount of total RNA extracted per sample was at least 5.5 micrograms. Study-level points and caveats: Fewer expanded clones and more diversity marked long-lived versus aged donors. Naive and antigen-experienced cells could not be conclusively compared, given unsorted PBMCs. Age advanced and TCR beta diversity per million T cells fell, roughly linearly.

In regard to this clonotype: What it binds is not known.

The J gene is TRBJ2-4, the V gene TRBV4-2; possible D gene TRBD2, 6 bases. Sequencing used blood. This sequence was found in a man aged 80 or over in good health. The CDR3 DNA sequence: TGTGCCAGCAGCCGTGGGAGCCAGCGGGCCAGCTCAGCCAAAAACATTCAGTACTTC. Translating it yields CASSRGSQRASSAKNIQYF.